Included here is one T cell receptor (beta chain) sequence, with context. The junction and the germline gene differ at one end; a read error may be behind it. Starting from 450 to 500 ng of total RNA, TCR beta cDNA was produced with a primer in the constant region. Slightly modified ARM-PCR with three nested multiplex PCR rounds yielded TCR beta libraries. In the first two PCR rounds, TRBV1-TRBV30 forward primers were paired with a C-beta reverse primer, and each round lasted approximately 9 cycles. Via MiXCR, TCRdb re-called the multiplex PCR reads, giving one row per CDR3 protein. Among 95,000 to 150,000 distinct CDR3 sequences, 65% were seen once, and the ten largest hold approximately 9.9%. The V gene's germline CDR1 is SQVTM and CDR2 ANQGSEA. This CDR3 is built from 17 residues. The record originates from a study of tumor-infiltrating lymphocytes in primary liver carcinoma. DNA and RNA were both co-extracted from approximately 20-30 mg of bulk tissue that had not been sorted.

The clonotype comes from a woman in her sixties or seventies with primary liver carcinoma and hepatitis B virus infection. The chain is built from TRBV29-1 and TRBJ2-1, with D perhaps given as TRBD1 or TRBD2 (6 bases each). Input material: liver tumor tissue from sampling region 1. Subset of the sample: tumor region T1, superior pole. CDR3 nucleotide sequence: TGCAGCCTTGAAGAGCTTGGCGGAGGGGGGTCATACAATGAGCAGTTCTTC. It encodes CSLEELGGGGSYNEQFF.